A selection of T cell receptor beta chains follows, all from one sample in a study of T cells after yellow fever vaccination. TCRdb reprocessed the 5' RACE reads via MiXCR and lists one record per CDR3 protein. This sample yields fewer than 150,000 distinct CDR3 sequences, of which 6.5% to 9% are seen a single time; approximately 2.7% belongs to the top ten. This specimen was CD4+ T cells sorted from PBMCs, taken about 49 days after the first yellow fever vaccination. Receptors were obtained from a man between 18 and 29 years old who received the YFV17D yellow fever vaccine. Both conserved end residues are part of each CDR3. A D gene is named only where the DNA matches it firmly. The size entry is marked missing in some rows and otherwise reads once, few, many or a size class.

J: TRBJ2-5; size: many; D: TRBD1; V: TRBV4-2; DNA: TGTGCCAGCAGCCAAGTAACGGGACAGGGGATTTCGGAGACCCAGTACTTC; CDR3: CASSQVTGQGISETQYF
J: TRBJ2-5; size: many; D: -; V: TRBV29-1; DNA: TGCAGCGTTGGAAAGCGGAAAGAGACCCAGTACTTC; CDR3: CSVGKRKETQYF
J: TRBJ1-1; size: many; D: -; V: TRBV7-2; DNA: TGTGCCAGCAGCTTAGGACGGATGAACACTGAAGCTTTCTTT; CDR3: CASSLGRMNTEAFF
J: TRBJ2-1; size: many; D: -; V: TRBV18; DNA: TGTGCCAGCTCACCAGCGCGTGAGCAGTTCTTC; CDR3: CASSPAREQFF
J: TRBJ1-4; size: many; D: TRBD1; V: TRBV12-3/TRBV12-4; DNA: TGTGCCAGCAGTCTCCGACAGGGGGCTAATGAAAAACTGTTTTTT; CDR3: CASSLRQGANEKLFF
J: TRBJ1-1; size: many; D: -; V: TRBV7-2; DNA: TGTGCCAGCAGCTTAAGCCGTTGGAACACTGAAGCTTTCTTT; CDR3: CASSLSRWNTEAFF
J: TRBJ2-7; size: many; D: -; V: TRBV20-1; DNA: TGCAGTGCGCCCCCTTCCCAGGGCTACGAGCAGTACTTC; CDR3: CSAPPSQGYEQYF
J: TRBJ1-5; size: many; D: TRBD1; V: TRBV12-3/TRBV12-4; DNA: TGTGCCAGCAACCCAGGACAGGCGGATACCAATCAGCCCCAGCATTTT; CDR3: CASNPGQADTNQPQHF
J: TRBJ1-2; size: many; D: -; V: TRBV10-2; DNA: TGCGCCAGCAGTGAGTCGACAGGAGTTGGGGGCTACACCTTC; CDR3: CASSESTGVGGYTF
J: TRBJ1-3; size: -; D: -; V: TRBV12-3/TRBV12-4; DNA: TGTGCCAGCAGTTTATGGGCGGCTGGAAACACCATATATTTT; CDR3: CASSLWAAGNTIYF
J: TRBJ1-3; size: many; D: TRBD1; V: TRBV16; DNA: TGTGCCAGCAGGCCAGGGGGCCGAACTGGAAACACCATATATTTT; CDR3: CASRPGGRTGNTIYF
J: TRBJ1-1; size: many; D: -; V: TRBV7-3; DNA: TGTGCCAGCAGCTTGAATGTGGGGAACACTGAAGCTTTCTTT; CDR3: CASSLNVGNTEAFF
J: TRBJ2-1; size: many; D: -; V: TRBV4-1; DNA: TGCGCCAGCAGCCAACCTACGGGTTATGGGTCCTACAATGAGCAGTTCTTC; CDR3: CASSQPTGYGSYNEQFF
J: TRBJ2-5; size: few; D: TRBD2; V: TRBV10-1; DNA: TGCGCCAGCAGTGAGTCGCGATTGGCGGGGGTTGGGGAGACCCAGTACTTC; CDR3: CASSESRLAGVGETQYF
J: TRBJ2-2; size: many; D: -; V: TRBV5-1; DNA: TGCGCCAGCAGCTGGCGGGACCAGGGCGGGGAGCTGTTTTTT; CDR3: CASSWRDQGGELFF
J: TRBJ2-7; size: many; D: -; V: TRBV29-1; DNA: TGCAGCGTTGGACTAAGGACAGACTCCTACGAGCAGTACTTC; CDR3: CSVGLRTDSYEQYF
J: TRBJ2-5; size: many; D: TRBD2; V: TRBV25-1; DNA: TGTGCCAGCAGTGATCTGCGGCGGGGGGCTGAGGAGACCCAGTACTTC; CDR3: CASSDLRRGAEETQYF
J: TRBJ1-5; size: many; D: -; V: TRBV18; DNA: TGTGCCAGCTCACCGTCGGGGGGTCAGCCCCAGCATTTT; CDR3: CASSPSGGQPQHF
J: TRBJ2-5; size: many; D: -; V: TRBV7-6; DNA: TGTGCCAGCAGCTTAGTCAGGGCTGGAGAGACCCAGTACTTC; CDR3: CASSLVRAGETQYF
J: TRBJ2-3; size: many; D: TRBD1; V: TRBV5-1; DNA: TGCGCCAGCAGCCACTCAAGGACAGGGATCACAGATACGCAGTATTTT; CDR3: CASSHSRTGITDTQYF
J: TRBJ1-6; size: many; D: -; V: TRBV3-1; DNA: TGTGCCAGCACCCCGGGACGGGGGAATTCACCCCTCCACTTT; CDR3: CASTPGRGNSPLHF
J: TRBJ2-1; size: few; D: -; V: TRBV7-9; DNA: TGTGCCAGCAGCTTCATGGAGTCCCTCAATGAGCAGTTCTTC; CDR3: CASSFMESLNEQFF
J: TRBJ1-6; size: many; D: -; V: TRBV2; DNA: TGTGCCAGCAGACCGGGATCTATTGATTCACCCCTCCACTTT; CDR3: CASRPGSIDSPLHF
J: TRBJ2-1; size: many; D: -; V: TRBV7-2; DNA: TGTGCCAGCAGCTTAGCGCCTGGTGAGGGAGGTAATACGTTCTTC; CDR3: CASSLAPGEGGNTFF
J: TRBJ2-1; size: many; D: -; V: TRBV12-3/TRBV12-4; DNA: TGTGCCAGCGCAACTGGGGGCGGGGGATACAATGAGCAGTTCTTC; CDR3: CASATGGGGYNEQFF
J: TRBJ2-5; size: many; D: -; V: TRBV5-1; DNA: TGCGCCAGCAGCCTTCAGACCAGGGGTTCCCAAGAGACCCAGTACTTC; CDR3: CASSLQTRGSQETQYF
J: TRBJ1-5; size: many; D: TRBD1; V: TRBV12-3/TRBV12-4; DNA: TGTGCCAGCAGCGTGACAGGGGGGACTCAGCCCCAGCATTTT; CDR3: CASSVTGGTQPQHF
J: TRBJ1-2; size: many; D: TRBD1; V: TRBV6-5; DNA: TGTGCCAGCAGAAACGGACAGGGTGTTGGCTACACCTTC; CDR3: CASRNGQGVGYTF
J: TRBJ2-6; size: many; D: -; V: TRBV5-1; DNA: TGCGCCAGCAGCTTGGGGGTGGGCGCAGCCCGCTCTGGGGCCAACGTCCTGACTTTC; CDR3: CASSLGVGAARSGANVLTF
J: TRBJ2-2; size: many; D: -; V: TRBV5-1; DNA: TGCGCCAGCAGCCCCGGAGGCACCGGGGAGCTGTTTTTT; CDR3: CASSPGGTGELFF
J: TRBJ2-7; size: many; D: -; V: TRBV4-3; DNA: TGCGCCAGCAGCCAAGAGGCACTGAACTCCTACGAGCAGTACTTC; CDR3: CASSQEALNSYEQYF
J: TRBJ2-3; size: many; D: TRBD1; V: TRBV5-1; DNA: TGCGCCAGCAGTTGGACAGGGAGCACAGATACGCAGTATTTT; CDR3: CASSWTGSTDTQYF
J: TRBJ1-1; size: few; D: -; V: TRBV7-2; DNA: TGTGCCAGCAGCTTCGACAGGACTGAAGCTTTCTTT; CDR3: CASSFDRTEAFF
J: TRBJ1-6; size: many; D: TRBD1; V: TRBV10-3; DNA: TGTGCCATCAGTGAGTCGGGGACAGGGAATAATTCACCCCTCCACTTT; CDR3: CAISESGTGNNSPLHF
J: TRBJ2-5; size: many; D: TRBD2; V: TRBV7-2; DNA: TGTGCCAGCAGCACAACGGGGCGGGGGGGGAGGGAGACCCAGTACTTC; CDR3: CASSTTGRGGRETQYF
J: TRBJ1-1; size: -; D: -; V: TRBV7-2; DNA: TGTGCCAGCAGCTTCGGCGCTGGATCGGCAGGCGCTGAAGCTTTCTTT; CDR3: CASSFGAGSAGAEAFF
J: TRBJ2-1; size: -; D: TRBD2; V: TRBV6-5; DNA: TGTGCCAGCAGTTACGCGGCTAGCGGGATGAATGAGCAGTTCTTC; CDR3: CASSYAASGMNEQFF
J: TRBJ2-7; size: many; D: -; V: TRBV4-3; DNA: TGCGCCAGCAGCCCCAGAGCAGGGGATTATCCCTACGAGCAGTACTTC; CDR3: CASSPRAGDYPYEQYF
J: TRBJ2-1; size: many; D: TRBD2; V: TRBV20-1; DNA: TGCAGTGCTAGAGTGGGGACTAGCGGGCCAGGGGAGCAGTTCTTC; CDR3: CSARVGTSGPGEQFF
J: TRBJ2-5; size: -; D: TRBD2; V: TRBV10-3; DNA: TGTGCCATCAGTGAGTCGCCTAGCGGGGTCGGTTTCAACTTC; CDR3: CAISESPSGVGFNF
J: TRBJ1-2; size: few; D: -; V: TRBV7-2; DNA: TGTGCCAGCAGCTTAGAAATTAAAGCTCGCTATGGCTACACCTTC; CDR3: CASSLEIKARYGYTF
J: TRBJ2-5; size: many; D: TRBD1; V: TRBV9; DNA: TGTGCCAGCAGCTTCCGACAGGGTCGGGAGACCCAGTACTTC; CDR3: CASSFRQGRETQYF
J: TRBJ2-1; size: few; D: -; V: TRBV28; DNA: TGTGCCAGCAGTGAAAACAGGTGGAGGGCCCTAAATGAGCAGTTCTTC; CDR3: CASSENRWRALNEQFF
J: TRBJ2-3; size: many; D: -; V: TRBV12-3/TRBV12-4; DNA: TGTGCCAGCAGTTTAAATCGCGGCGTCACAGATACGCAGTATTTT; CDR3: CASSLNRGVTDTQYF
J: TRBJ1-2; size: many; D: TRBD1; V: TRBV5-1; DNA: TGCGCCAGCAGCCGAGGTCAGGGGGCTGGCTACACCTTC; CDR3: CASSRGQGAGYTF
J: TRBJ1-4; size: many; D: -; V: TRBV5-1; DNA: TGCGCCAGCAGCTTCGCGTCAACAGGAGGTGAAAAACTGTTTTTT; CDR3: CASSFASTGGEKLFF
J: TRBJ2-6; size: few; D: -; V: TRBV7-2; DNA: TGTGCCAGCGCACAGGACAGAACTGGGGCCAACGTCCTGACTTTC; CDR3: CASAQDRTGANVLTF
J: TRBJ1-1; size: many; D: -; V: TRBV7-2; DNA: TGTGCCAGCAGCTTAGCCCCGGGACACAACACTGAAGCTTTCTTT; CDR3: CASSLAPGHNTEAFF
J: TRBJ1-1; size: few; D: TRBD1; V: TRBV19; DNA: TGTGCCAGTAGACGACAGGGAACCGAAGCTTTCTTT; CDR3: CASRRQGTEAFF
J: TRBJ2-3; size: many; D: -; V: TRBV7-9; DNA: TGTGCCAGCCGAGGCACAGATACGCAGTATTTT; CDR3: CASRGTDTQYF
J: TRBJ1-4; size: -; D: -; V: TRBV28; DNA: TGTGCCAGCGGACTACAGGGAGGAAGAGGTCGGGATGAAAAACTGTTTTTT; CDR3: CASGLQGGRGRDEKLFF
J: TRBJ1-5; size: many; D: TRBD1; V: TRBV20-1; DNA: TGCAGTGCCCCGAACAGGGGGACGAGCAATCAGCCCCAGCATTTT; CDR3: CSAPNRGTSNQPQHF
J: TRBJ2-5; size: many; D: -; V: TRBV24-1; DNA: TGTGCCACCAGCCCCCCGGGACAAGAGACCCAGTACTTC; CDR3: CATSPPGQETQYF